These 5 T cell receptor beta chains were sequenced from one sample in a study of blood T cell repertoires in COVID-19. Sequencing used immunoSEQ multiplex PCR; TCRdb keeps in-frame clones, though not all of them. Of about 200,000 clones listed, about four fifths were seen once; the top ten hold around 4.6%. The specimen sequenced was PBMCs or T cells enriched from blood (not recorded which). These receptors were collected from a woman between 50 and 59 years old who had been exposed to COVID-19.

CDR3 coding DNA: TGTGCCAGCAGTTGGGGGGGGCCCAATGAAAAACTGTTTTTT. Its protein is CASSWGGPNEKLFF. This chain joins TRBV6-5 and TRBJ1-4, with D tentatively TRBD1 (6 bases). CDR3 length: 14 residues. With 4 bases removed from V and 5 bases from J, the gap between germline ends came to 11 bases. Germline CDR1 and CDR2: MNHEY and SVGAGI.

Turning to this clone: A single base separates this from a much larger clone, so it may be a read error. Distinct nucleotide sequences in the sample also encode this CDR3. The V gene is TRBV7-2, the J gene TRBJ2-7, with 11 bases lining up with TRBD2. The ends lost 5 bases at V and 4 bases at J; junction bases unmatched: 4. Germline V gives CDR1 SGHTA, CDR2 FQGNSA. CDR3 length: 14 amino acids. In DNA, the CDR3 is TGTGCCAGCAGCCCCTGGACTAGCGGGTACGAGCAGTACTTC. Its translation is CASSPWTSGYEQYF. Looking up the rest from reference TRBV7-2 and TRBJ2-7 gives the full variable domain: GAGVSQSPSNKVTEKGKDVELRCDPISGHTALYWYRQSLGQGLEFLIYFQGNSAPDKSGLPSDRFSAERTGGSVSTLTIQRTQQEDSAVYLCASSPWTSGYEQYFGPGTRLTVT.

This chain connects TRBV5-5 to TRBJ1-2; 8 positions match TRBD1. The CDR3 loop spans 13 amino acids. V was pared by 0 bases and J by 8 bases, with 3 bases of the junction left unmatched. Germline V gene sequence: CDR1 SGHKS, CDR2 YYEKEE (reference sequence). The CDR3 nucleotides read TGTGCCAGCAGCTTGGTGACAGGGGACGGCTACACCTTC. Protein sequence: CASSLVTGDGYTF.

The chain is built from TRBV2 and TRBJ1-1, with 8 bases that match TRBD1. Germline assignment: CDR1 SNHLY and CDR2 FYNNEI. The CDR3 spans 14 residues. The V and J ends lost 4 bases and 6 bases, in that order; junction bases with no gene match: 7. In DNA, the CDR3 is TGTGCCAGCAGTGTCGGCAGGGGGCAAGCTGAAGCTTTCTTT. Translation: CASSVGRGQAEAFF. The full variable domain, completed using reference TRBV2 and TRBJ1-1, is EPEVTQTPSHQVTQMGQEVILRCVPISNHLYFYWYRQILGQKVEFLVSFYNNEISEKSEIFDDQFSVERPDGSNFTLKIRSTKLEDSAMYFCASSVGRGQAEAFFGQGTRLTVV.

The chain recombines TRBV10-1 with TRBJ1-2; 12 nucleotides agree with TRBD1. The J segment lost 8 bases and the V segment lost 5 bases, leaving 9 bases of the junction unmatched. In germline, CDR1 is WNHNN, CDR2 SYGVQD (reference sequence). CDR3 length: 15 amino acids. The CDR3 is CASSPGGQGASGYTF. CDR3 nucleotide sequence: TGCGCCAGCAGTCCCGGGGGACAGGGGGCGTCGGGCTACACCTTC.